These T cell receptor beta chains were read from a single sample in a study of blood T cell repertoires in COVID-19. Method: immunoSEQ multiplex PCR; TCRdb's copy keeps in-frame clones and lacks some. The sample lists a few hundred thousand clones, around 87% seen once, with around 2.1% in the top ten. The sample comprised peripheral blood. These receptors came from a woman aged 25 to 45 who had recovered from COVID-19. The CDR3 runs from the conserved cysteine through the conserved F or W. Each record gives: J gene, V gene, CDR3 protein.

J: TRBJ2-5; V: TRBV5-5; CDR3: CASGSELKETQYF
J: TRBJ2-7; V: TRBV27; CDR3: CASSGTGGEQYF
J: TRBJ2-7; V: TRBV6-5; CDR3: CASSSLNSNVNEQYF
J: TRBJ1-5; V: TRBV19; CDR3: CASSIPNQPQHF
J: TRBJ2-1; V: TRBV12-5; CDR3: CASGPGGGGKDEQFF
J: TRBJ2-3; V: TRBV3-1/TRBV3-2; CDR3: CASSQGRGIDTQYF
J: TRBJ1-2; V: TRBV29-1; CDR3: CSVEGGQGPYGYTF
J: TRBJ1-1; V: TRBV29-1; CDR3: CSATGNMNTEAFF
J: TRBJ1-2; V: TRBV5-8; CDR3: CASGGGPYGYTF
J: TRBJ1-5; V: TRBV2; CDR3: CASSPEGREGQPQHF
J: TRBJ2-3; V: TRBV24-1; CDR3: CASRGSSTDTQYF
J: TRBJ1-6; V: TRBV14; CDR3: CASSWVGGPNSPLHF
J: TRBJ2-7; V: TRBV19; CDR3: CASSIAAGQGVHEQYF
J: TRBJ2-2; V: TRBV5-4; CDR3: CASSRAGTGGIGELFF
J: TRBJ2-7; V: TRBV7-6; CDR3: CASSLEAGGGNEQYF
J: TRBJ1-2; V: TRBV7-9; CDR3: CASSPDGDSFYGYTF
J: TRBJ1-6; V: TRBV5-1; CDR3: CASSLGQLNSPLHF
J: TRBJ1-2; V: TRBV6-5; CDR3: CASRPRHNYGYTF
J: TRBJ2-7; V: TRBV3-1/TRBV3-2; CDR3: CASSWTGGGEQYF
J: TRBJ2-3; V: TRBV29-1; CDR3: CSVSRLAGAADTQYF
J: TRBJ1-2; V: TRBV6-5; CDR3: CASSRIIYGYTF
J: TRBJ2-2; V: TRBV7-3; CDR3: CASSLTPWGGGDTGELFF
J: TRBJ1-2; V: TRBV7-2; CDR3: CASSADRELYGYTF
J: TRBJ2-5; V: TRBV14; CDR3: CASSQDPTSGGMKETQYF
J: TRBJ1-1; V: TRBV4-3; CDR3: CASSQRRDTEAFF
J: TRBJ1-4; V: TRBV6-5; CDR3: CASSSDPSGKLFF
J: TRBJ2-1; V: TRBV10-3; CDR3: CAISPTSGGANEQFF
J: TRBJ1-2; V: TRBV7-9; CDR3: CASSFGDLIRGYTF
J: TRBJ2-1; V: TRBV6-5; CDR3: CASSLTSGNYNEQFF
J: TRBJ2-3; V: TRBV5-1; CDR3: CASSSDRVPSTDTQYF
J: TRBJ2-7; V: TRBV7-9; CDR3: CASRHSLSPTYEQYF
J: TRBJ2-5; V: TRBV11-2; CDR3: CASSPGLAGGHGREETQYF
J: TRBJ1-2; V: TRBV28; CDR3: CASSLPAGAGDYGYTF
J: TRBJ2-7; V: TRBV5-6; CDR3: CASSVGQSPYEQYF
J: TRBJ2-7; V: TRBV12-3/TRBV12-4; CDR3: CASSLYGAEQYF
J: TRBJ2-3; V: TRBV5-1; CDR3: CASSHGLAESTDTQYF
J: TRBJ2-7; V: TRBV30; CDR3: CAWSVPEGHSDSYEQYF
J: TRBJ1-2; V: TRBV2; CDR3: CASSEALGPSYGYTF
J: TRBJ1-1; V: TRBV6-5; CDR3: CASRFGTESTEAFF
J: TRBJ2-2; V: TRBV12-3/TRBV12-4; CDR3: CASSSSGRELFF
J: TRBJ2-2; V: TRBV18; CDR3: CASSEKTGSPGELFF
J: TRBJ2-5; V: TRBV7-2; CDR3: CASSLAQTQETQYF
J: TRBJ2-3; V: TRBV10-2; CDR3: CASSGGLSGGLLTPSTDTQYF
J: TRBJ1-1; V: TRBV10-2; CDR3: CASSEAGGQPEAFF
J: TRBJ2-3; V: TRBV15; CDR3: CATSRDLADRGADTQYF
J: TRBJ2-3; V: TRBV5-1; CDR3: CASSDGGSTDTQYF
J: TRBJ2-7; V: TRBV28; CDR3: CASRSGPYEQYF
J: TRBJ2-5; V: TRBV20-1; CDR3: CVAGGKETQYF
J: TRBJ1-2; V: TRBV27; CDR3: CASSRGQGGGYTF
J: TRBJ2-1; V: TRBV7-9; CDR3: CASSLRGSPEQFF
J: TRBJ2-1; V: TRBV28; CDR3: CASRYRELSFF
J: TRBJ2-5; V: TRBV24-1; CDR3: CATSEAGHNIETQYF